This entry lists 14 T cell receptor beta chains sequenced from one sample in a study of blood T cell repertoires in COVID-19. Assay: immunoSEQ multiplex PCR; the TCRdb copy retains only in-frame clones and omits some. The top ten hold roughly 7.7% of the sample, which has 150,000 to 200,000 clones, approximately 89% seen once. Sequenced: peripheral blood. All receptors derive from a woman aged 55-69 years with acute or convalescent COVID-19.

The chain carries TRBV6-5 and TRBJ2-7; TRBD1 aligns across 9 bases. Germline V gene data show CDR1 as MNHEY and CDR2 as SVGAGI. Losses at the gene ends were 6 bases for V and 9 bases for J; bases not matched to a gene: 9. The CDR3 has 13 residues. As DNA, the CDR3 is TGTGCCAGCAGCGGTACAGGGGGCGGATGGCAGTACGTC. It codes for CASSGTGGGWQYV.

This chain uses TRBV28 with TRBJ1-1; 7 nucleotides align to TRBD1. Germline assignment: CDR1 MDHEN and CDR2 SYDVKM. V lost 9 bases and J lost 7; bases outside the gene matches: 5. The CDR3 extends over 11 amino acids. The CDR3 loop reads CASGTDLEAFF. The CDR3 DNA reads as TGTGCCAGTGGGACAGACCTTGAAGCTTTCTTT.

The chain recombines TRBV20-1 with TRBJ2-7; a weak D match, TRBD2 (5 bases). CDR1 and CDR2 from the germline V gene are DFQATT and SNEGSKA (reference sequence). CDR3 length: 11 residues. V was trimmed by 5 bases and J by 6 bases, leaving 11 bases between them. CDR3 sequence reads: CSAETAGEQYF. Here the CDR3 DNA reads TGCAGTGCTGAAACGGCGGGCGAGCAGTACTTC.

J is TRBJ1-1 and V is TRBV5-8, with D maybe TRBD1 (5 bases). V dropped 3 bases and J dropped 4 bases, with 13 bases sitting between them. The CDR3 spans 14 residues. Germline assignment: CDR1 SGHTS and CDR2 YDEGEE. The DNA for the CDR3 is TGTGCCAGCAGCTCAAGACAGTGGTCCACTGAAGCTTTCTTT. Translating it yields CASSSRQWSTEAFF.

The DNA for the CDR3 is TGTGCCAGCAGTTCCGTCCAGATGAACACTGAAGCTTTCTTT. Translating gives CASSSVQMNTEAFF. V and J are TRBV6-5 and TRBJ1-1; D unclear. With 4 bases removed from V and 0 bases from J, the gap between germline ends came to 9 bases. The germline V gene encodes CDR1 MNHEY and CDR2 SVGAGI. This CDR3 is 14 amino acids long.

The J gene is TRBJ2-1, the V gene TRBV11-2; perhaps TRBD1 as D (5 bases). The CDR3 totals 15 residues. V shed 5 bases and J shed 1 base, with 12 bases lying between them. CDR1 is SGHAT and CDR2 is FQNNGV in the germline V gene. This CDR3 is CASSQIRQSYNEQFF. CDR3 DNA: TGTGCCAGCAGCCAAATCCGACAGTCCTACAATGAGCAGTTCTTC. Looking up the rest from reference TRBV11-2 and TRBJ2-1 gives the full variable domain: EAGVAQSPRYKIIEKRQSVAFWCNPISGHATLYWYQQILGQGPKLLIQFQNNGVVDDSQLPKDRFSAERLKGVDSTLKIQPAKLEDSAVYLCASSQIRQSYNEQFFGPGTRLTVL.

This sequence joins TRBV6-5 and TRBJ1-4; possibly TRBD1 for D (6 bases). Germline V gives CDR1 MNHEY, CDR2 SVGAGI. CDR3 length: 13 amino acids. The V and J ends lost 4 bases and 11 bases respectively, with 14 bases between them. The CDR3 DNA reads TGTGCCAGCAGTTTACAGGGAACTGGGAAACTGTTTTTT. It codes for CASSLQGTGKLFF.

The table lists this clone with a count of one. The CDR3 nucleotides read TGCAGCGTTGTTTTACAGGGGGGAAGTCAGCCCCAGCATTTT. This gives the protein CSVVLQGGSQPQHF. This chain uses TRBV29-1 with TRBJ1-5; 8 bases are shared with TRBD1. The CDR3 is 14 amino acids. The V and J ends lost 4 bases and 6 bases, in that order; junction bases with no gene match: 8. In germline, CDR1 is SQVTM, CDR2 ANQGSEA.

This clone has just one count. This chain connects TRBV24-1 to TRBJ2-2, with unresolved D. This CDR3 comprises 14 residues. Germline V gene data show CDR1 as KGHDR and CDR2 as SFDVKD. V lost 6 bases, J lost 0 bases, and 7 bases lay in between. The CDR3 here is CATSLYPNTGELFF. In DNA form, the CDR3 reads TGTGCCACCAGTCTCTATCCGAACACCGGGGAGCTGTTTTTT.

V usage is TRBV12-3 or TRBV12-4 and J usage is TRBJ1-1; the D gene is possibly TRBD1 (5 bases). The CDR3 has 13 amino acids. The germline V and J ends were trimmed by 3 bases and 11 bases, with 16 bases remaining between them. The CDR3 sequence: CASSFWGGGVAFF. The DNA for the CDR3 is TGTGCCAGCAGTTTCTGGGGCGGGGGGGTGGCTTTCTTT.

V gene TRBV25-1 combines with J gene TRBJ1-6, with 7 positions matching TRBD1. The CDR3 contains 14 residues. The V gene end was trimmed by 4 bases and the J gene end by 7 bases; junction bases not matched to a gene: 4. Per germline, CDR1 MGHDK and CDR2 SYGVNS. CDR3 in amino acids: CASSAGTANSPLHF. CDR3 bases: TGTGCCAGCAGTGCCGGGACAGCGAATTCACCCCTCCACTTT.

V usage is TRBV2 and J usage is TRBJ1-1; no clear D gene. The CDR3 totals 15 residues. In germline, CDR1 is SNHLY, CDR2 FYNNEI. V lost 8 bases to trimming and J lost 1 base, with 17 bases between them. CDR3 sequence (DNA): TGTGCCAGCTCAAATCAGGTTCCCGGGAACACTGAAGCTTTCTTT. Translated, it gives CASSNQVPGNTEAFF.

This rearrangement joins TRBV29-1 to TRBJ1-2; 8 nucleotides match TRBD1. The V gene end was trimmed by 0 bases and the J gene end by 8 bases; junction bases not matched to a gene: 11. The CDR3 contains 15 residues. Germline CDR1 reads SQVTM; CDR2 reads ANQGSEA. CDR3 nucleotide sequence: TGCAGCGTTGAAGAGGTAGGCAGGGGGCGCGGCGGCTACACCTTC. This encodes CSVEEVGRGRGGYTF.

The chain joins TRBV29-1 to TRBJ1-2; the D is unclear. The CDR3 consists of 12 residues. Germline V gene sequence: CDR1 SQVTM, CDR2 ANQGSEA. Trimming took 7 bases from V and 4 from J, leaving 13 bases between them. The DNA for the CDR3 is TGCAGCGCTGGGGAGGCGGGCTATGGCTACACCTTC. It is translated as CSAGEAGYGYTF.